Below are 27 T cell receptor beta chains sequenced from a single sample in a study of blood T cell repertoires in COVID-19. The assay was immunoSEQ multiplex PCR, and TCRdb's table has in-frame clones only and misses some. The sample lists 330,000 or so clones, 80% to 90% occurring once. The sequencing sample was made of PBMCs or T cells enriched from blood (not recorded which). The receptors stem from a man in his thirties or forties who had recovered from COVID-19.

Here the CDR3 DNA reads TGTGCCAGCAGTTTGGGGACAGGGGAGCCCAAAACTGAAGCTTTCTTT. Amino acid sequence: CASSLGTGEPKTEAFF. The V call is TRBV28, the J call TRBJ1-1, with 10 nucleotides matching TRBD1. CDR1 is MDHEN and CDR2 is SYDVKM in the germline V gene. The junction had 9 bases not matched to a gene; V was cut back by 3 bases and J by 5 bases. The CDR3 spans 16 residues.

The chain employs TRBV3-1 (or the pseudogene TRBV3-2) and TRBJ2-5; 13 bases map to TRBD2. V gave up 4 bases and J gave up 1 base; unmatched junction bases: 3. The CDR3 extends over 16 amino acids. Per germline, CDR1 LGHDT and CDR2 YNNKEL (reference sequence). The CDR3 protein is CASSRLAGGIQETQYF. CDR3 nucleotides: TGTGCCAGCAGCCGACTAGCGGGGGGTATCCAAGAGACCCAGTACTTC.

J is TRBJ2-1 and V is TRBV10-3, with a tentative D call TRBD1 (5 bases). Germline V gives CDR1 ENHRY, CDR2 SYGVKD. The CDR3 is 13 residues long. The V and J ends lost 3 bases and 6 bases respectively, with 9 bases between them. CDR3 amino acids: CAISESRVNEQFF. In DNA, the CDR3 is TGTGCCATCAGTGAATCCAGGGTCAATGAGCAGTTCTTC.

This clone came up a few times. V and J are TRBV7-2 and TRBJ2-5, with D maybe TRBD1 (5 bases). The V gene lost 2 bases and the J gene lost 0 bases, with 7 bases spanning the gap. The CDR3 loop spans 14 amino acids. Germline V gene sequence: CDR1 SGHTA, CDR2 FQGNSA. The CDR3 is CASSLWTNQETQYF. CDR3 coding DNA: TGTGCCAGCAGCTTATGGACAAACCAAGAGACCCAGTACTTC.

The chain joins TRBV28 to TRBJ2-2; weak D call: TRBD2 (6 bases). Germline CDR1 MDHEN, CDR2 SYDVKM. CDR3 length: 16 amino acids. Trimming removed 3 bases at V and 1 base at J, with 12 bases between. Written as DNA, the CDR3 is TGTGCCAGCAGTTTGGCGGGGCAGATGAACACCGGGGAGCTGTTTTTT. Its protein is CASSLAGQMNTGELFF.

This clone has more than one count but fewer than ten. V usage is TRBV27 and J usage is TRBJ1-5; TRBD1 aligns across 12 bases. V gave up 1 base and J gave up 7 bases; unmatched junction bases: 5. The CDR3 is made up of 16 amino acids. The germline V gene encodes CDR1 MNHEY and CDR2 SMNVEV (reference sequence). In nucleotides, the CDR3 is TGTGCCAGCAGTTTATTACCCGGGACAGGGGGCCAGCCCCAGCATTTT. It translates to CASSLLPGTGGQPQHF.

V usage is TRBV2 and J usage is TRBJ2-7, with D possibly TRBD1 on 6 matching bases. Trimming removed 7 bases from V and 2 bases from J, with 9 bases in between. Germline V gene data show CDR1 as SNHLY and CDR2 as FYNNEI. The CDR3 is 12 amino acids. The CDR3 loop is CASTRTAYEQYF. The CDR3 DNA is TGTGCCAGCACCAGGACAGCCTACGAGCAGTACTTC.

J is TRBJ2-2 and V is TRBV4-2; D perhaps matches TRBD1 (6 bases). V shed 1 base and J shed 2 bases, with 20 bases lying between them. Germline CDR1 is LGHNA and CDR2 is YNFKEQ. The CDR3 runs to 19 residues. The CDR3 sequence: CASSQGGTGTSVNTGELFF. The CDR3 DNA reads as TGTGCCAGCAGCCAAGGAGGGACCGGGACAAGTGTAAACACCGGGGAGCTGTTTTTT.

This chain joins TRBV28 and TRBJ2-1, with TRBD1 identical over 8 bases. V lost 3 bases and J lost 5; bases outside the gene matches: 6. The CDR3 is 15 residues long. CDR1 and CDR2 from the germline V gene are MDHEN and SYDVKM. This chain's CDR3 is CASSFGQGWNNEQFF. For the CDR3, the DNA is TGTGCCAGCAGTTTTGGACAGGGATGGAACAATGAGCAGTTCTTC.

The chain joins TRBV6-5 to TRBJ1-5; tentative D call: TRBD1 (6 bases). CDR1 is MNHEY and CDR2 is SVGAGI in the germline V gene. This CDR3 comprises 12 residues. Trimming removed 8 bases from V and 6 bases from J, with 11 bases in between. CDR3 residues: CASSTGSQPQHF. In DNA form, the CDR3 reads TGTGCCAGCTCAACAGGGAGTCAGCCCCAGCATTTT.

The chain joins TRBV19 to TRBJ1-1; 9 positions match TRBD1. Germline values: CDR1 LNHDA, CDR2 SQIVND (reference sequence). The CDR3 covers 14 residues. Losses at the gene ends were 6 bases for V and 5 bases for J; bases not matched to a gene: 7. The CDR3 region has the DNA TGTGCCAGTAGCCCGACAGGGGGAGTGACTGAAGCTTTCTTT. It is translated as CASSPTGGVTEAFF. The complete variable domain, with remaining parts taken from reference TRBV19 and TRBJ1-1, reads DGGITQSPKYLFRKEGQNVTLSCEQNLNHDAMYWYRQDPGQGLRLIYYSQIVNDFQKGDIAEGYSVSREKKESFPLTVTSAQKNPTAFYLCASSPTGGVTEAFFGQGTRLTVV.

The chain has TRBV5-1 and TRBJ2-7; 11 nucleotides agree with TRBD1. Germline CDR1 reads SGHRS; CDR2 reads YFSETQ. The junction had 2 bases not matched to a gene; V was cut back by 5 bases and J by 4 bases. This CDR3 has 13 amino acids. The CDR3, as DNA: TGCGCCAGCAGAAGGGACAGGGGGTACGAGCAGTACTTC. Translating it yields CASRRDRGYEQYF. The full variable domain, its missing parts supplied by reference TRBV5-1 and TRBJ2-7, is KAGVTQTPRYLIKTRGQQVTLSCSPISGHRSVSWYQQTPGQGLQFLFEYFSETQRNKGNFPGRFSGRQFSNSRSEMNVSTLELGDSALYLCASRRDRGYEQYFGPGTRLTVT.

This chain connects TRBV3-1 (or the pseudogene TRBV3-2) to TRBJ2-1; 9 bases align to TRBD1. This CDR3 region has 16 residues. V lost 2 bases and J lost 5; bases outside the gene matches: 7. CDR1 is LGHDT, CDR2 YNNKEL, per germline (reference sequence). The CDR3 region is CASSQRGGQGNNEQFF. The CDR3 bases are TGTGCCAGCAGCCAACGAGGGGGACAGGGTAACAATGAGCAGTTCTTC.

The chain links TRBV6-6 to TRBJ1-5; TRBD1 aligns across 7 bases. V shed 5 bases, J shed 5 bases, and the junction held 21 bases outside the gene matches. Germline V gives CDR1 MNHNY, CDR2 SVGAGI (reference sequence). This CDR3 region has 19 residues. The CDR3 region has the DNA TGTGCCAGCAGTCTAATTGGACAGGAGCGAACCTCGGTCGATCAGCCCCAGCATTTT. Translation gives CASSLIGQERTSVDQPQHF.

This clone was seen just once. This chain links TRBV19 with TRBJ1-2; 12 bases line up with TRBD1. The germline V gene has CDR1 LNHDA and CDR2 SQIVND (reference sequence). The CDR3 has 17 residues. V gave up 7 bases and J gave up 8 bases; unmatched junction bases: 17. The CDR3 coding sequence is TGTGCCAGTACTCAACCCTCCGGGGGACAGGGGGCTTGGGGCTACACCTTC. Its translation is CASTQPSGGQGAWGYTF.

The chain recombines TRBV18 with TRBJ2-6, with 9 bases that match TRBD2. The trim removed 3 bases at V and 3 bases at J, leaving 12 bases unmatched. The germline V gene has CDR1 KGHSH and CDR2 LQKENI. The CDR3 has 19 amino acids. This CDR3 reads CASSPYAAGGPGGANVLTF. DNA of the CDR3: TGTGCCAGCTCACCCTACGCAGCGGGGGGACCCGGTGGGGCCAACGTCCTGACTTTC.

The V gene is TRBV25-1, the J gene TRBJ2-7; D unresolved. The ends were cut back, 3 bases at V and 2 bases at J, with 11 bases in the middle. The CDR3 consists of 14 residues. CDR1 and CDR2 from the germline V gene are MGHDK and SYGVNS. The CDR3, as DNA: TGTGCCAGCAGTGAGGTTTACAGACCCTACGAGCAGTACTTC. Translating gives CASSEVYRPYEQYF.

Notes on this clone: The sample holds other DNA sequences that translate to the same CDR3. This chain's CDR3 is CATSDGGYNEQFF. The CDR3 DNA is TGTGCCACCAGTGACGGGGGCTACAATGAGCAGTTCTTC. V usage is TRBV24-1 and J usage is TRBJ2-1; TRBD2 might be the D (6 bases). The ends were cut back, 4 bases at V and 3 bases at J, with 6 bases in the middle. Germline loops: CDR1 KGHDR, CDR2 SFDVKD. The CDR3 consists of 13 residues.

The rearrangement joins TRBV7-3 to TRBJ1-1, with TRBD1 matching over 9 bases. Germline CDR1 is SGHTA and CDR2 is FQGTGA. This CDR3 comprises 17 residues. Trimming removed 5 bases from V and 9 bases from J; junction bases left unmatched: 19. This CDR3 reads CASSPTSLGQGSSKAFF. The DNA of the CDR3 is TGTGCCAGCAGCCCTACCTCTTTGGGACAGGGTTCGTCCAAAGCTTTCTTT. Filled out from reference TRBV7-3 and TRBJ1-1, the complete variable domain reads GAGVSQTPSNKVTEKGKYVELRCDPISGHTALYWYRQSLGQGPEFLIYFQGTGAADDSGLPNDRFFAVRPEGSVSTLKIQRTERGDSAVYLCASSPTSLGQGSSKAFFGQGTRLTVV.

V and J are TRBV27 and TRBJ2-2; D is perhaps TRBD2 (5 bases). There are 16 residues in the CDR3. V was pared by 2 bases and J by 5 bases, with 15 bases between. Germline V gene sequence: CDR1 MNHEY, CDR2 SMNVEV (reference sequence). For the CDR3, the DNA is TGTGCCAGCAGTTTAGGTTCTTACTTAGCGACCGGGGAGCTGTTTTTT. This gives the protein CASSLGSYLATGELFF.

The chain has TRBV10-3 and TRBJ1-4, with a possible D match to TRBD1 (5 bases). This CDR3 spans 15 amino acids. The V gene lost 0 bases and the J gene lost 0 bases, with 5 bases spanning the gap. Germline CDR1 ENHRY, CDR2 SYGVKD. The CDR3 sequence: CAISESTATNEKLFF. The CDR3 DNA follows: TGTGCCATCAGTGAGTCGACAGCAACTAATGAAAAACTGTTTTTT.

CDR3 DNA: TGTGCCAGCAGCCAAAGACAAAGTGAATGGGGCCCCATGGATGGCTACACCTTC. It specifies CASSQRQSEWGPMDGYTF. The chain employs TRBV4-2 and TRBJ1-2, with a weak D call TRBD1 (5 bases). Trimming left V 2 bases short and J 6 bases short, with 25 bases between. This CDR3 comprises 18 residues. Germline V gene lookup returns CDR1 LGHNA and CDR2 YNFKEQ.

The sample holds one count of this clone. The chain recombines TRBV6-2 or TRBV6-3 with TRBJ2-1; possibly TRBD1 for D (6 bases). Germline V gives CDR1 MNHEY, CDR2 SVGEGT. This CDR3 is built from 16 residues. V was trimmed by 6 bases and J by 3 bases, leaving 18 bases between them. For the CDR3, the DNA is TGTGCCAGCAGCCCCAAACAGGGTTCGCGCTACAATGAGCAGTTCTTC. Translation gives CASSPKQGSRYNEQFF.

The chain uses TRBV5-1 and TRBJ2-7; D not certain. Germline V lookup: CDR1 SGHRS, CDR2 YFSETQ. V lost 0 bases to trimming and J lost 3 bases, with 7 bases between them. CDR3 length: 13 residues. The CDR3 is CASSLVDNYEQYF. The CDR3 coding sequence is TGCGCCAGCAGCTTGGTTGACAACTACGAGCAGTACTTC.

V is TRBV7-8 and J is TRBJ2-3; TRBD2 matches at 8 bases. The CDR3 has 17 residues. Trimming cost V 2 bases and J 2 bases; bases outside gene matches: 9. Germline V gives CDR1 SGHVS, CDR2 FQNEAQ. CDR3 loop: CASSLTYLAGLTDTQYF. In nucleotides, the CDR3 is TGTGCCAGCAGCTTAACCTACCTAGCGGGCCTCACAGATACGCAGTATTTT.

This clone is a singleton in its sample. The V call is TRBV6-5, the J call TRBJ1-4; D perhaps matches TRBD1 (5 bases). V shed 5 bases and J shed 8 bases, with 12 bases lying between them. The CDR3 is 13 residues long. Per the germline V gene, CDR1 is MNHEY and CDR2 is SVGAGI. The CDR3 here is CASSPSQGEKLFF. In DNA, the CDR3 is TGTGCCAGCAGTCCAAGCCAGGGCGAAAAACTGTTTTTT.

This sequence joins TRBV5-1 and TRBJ2-5, with D tentatively TRBD1 (6 bases). Germline V gene lookup returns CDR1 SGHRS and CDR2 YFSETQ. The CDR3 is 13 residues long. V lost 4 bases and J 5 bases, leaving 12 bases between the germline ends. The CDR3 loop is CASSPQGSETQYF. The CDR3 DNA sequence: TGCGCCAGCAGCCCGCAGGGGAGCGAGACCCAGTACTTC.